This T cell receptor (beta chain) was documented in a study of cytomegalovirus exposure and HLA in healthy donors. This CDR3 spans 15 amino acids. V gave up 7 bases and J gave up 5 bases, with 17 bases separating them. Germline V gene sequence: CDR1 MDHEN, CDR2 SYDVKM. Worth noting for this clone: Its specificity is unknown.

Study-wide findings and caveats: A few V segments could not be told apart, such as TRBV6-2 and TRBV6-3, and were left out. Likely technical artifact: a cluster of highly shared sequence variants. An analysis that came later showed most CMV-associated TCR beta chains appearing HLA-restricted.

A multiplex PCR was run with 60 Vbeta primers and 13 Jbeta primers. Sequencing was performed with immunoSEQ multiplex PCR; in TCRdb, only in-frame clones are kept and a portion is missing. Of about 59,000 clones listed, about four fifths are singletons. V is TRBV28 and J is TRBJ1-4; D uncertain. This sequence was found in a man aged 30 to 45 in good health and CMV-seropositive. The sample consisted of PBMCs. CDR3: CASTVGSGGNEKLFF. Written as DNA, the CDR3 is TGTGCCAGCACCGTCGGGTCTGGAGGGAATGAAAAACTGTTTTTT.